One sample yielded the 5 T cell receptor beta chains listed below, sequenced in a study of tissue T cells after allogeneic stem cell transplantation (dated by TCRdb to 2022 to 2024). Explained via the paper, the time point label denotes: mouse harvest day 14 after allogeneic transplant. Mouse grafts combined 10^7 T-cell-depleted bone marrow cells with 10^6 splenic CD5+ T cells, given via tail vein injection. Library method: the immunoSEQ multiplex PCR assay. Held by TCRdb, this immuneACCESS table contains in-frame sequences only and omits some clones. Under half of the omission traces to an unresolved V gene where checked; the cause of the rest is unknown. For this sample there are about 3,700 clones; approximately 50% appear just once. Clones ranked in the top ten supply 28% of the sample. Specimen: gut tissue. Receptors originate from a female BALB/c mouse given C57BL/6 T cells with graft-versus-host disease after an allogeneic hematopoietic cell transplant.

A word on this clone: Here the gene names and germline are mouse. The CDR3 sequence: CASSLSIRAGNTLYF. CDR3 DNA, as far as it was read: TGTGCCAGCAGTCTGTCGATTAGGGCTGGAAATACGCTCTAT. The genes are TRBV26 and TRBJ1-3; D is uncertain. Sequencing ends 1 residue short of the CDR3 end; the germline J gene provides the rest. CDR1 and CDR2 from the germline V gene are KGHPV and FQNQEV (reference sequence). V gave up 0 bases and J gave up 2 bases, with 8 bases separating them. The CDR3 loop spans 15 amino acids.

As regards this clone: Mouse names are used for the genes. The CDR3 loop reads CASSLEAEFSNERLFF. CDR3 DNA (partial): TGTGCCAGCAGCTTAGAGGCAGAATTTTCCAACGAAAGATTATTT. The chain joins TRBV3 to TRBJ1-4; D not resolved. The read ends 1 residue early relative to the CDR3; the germline J gene fills the gap. Trimming took off 1 base at V and 0 bases at J, with 9 bases between the two ends. CDR1 SNHLY and CDR2 FYNGKV come from the germline V gene (reference sequence). This CDR3 has 16 residues.

This clone was counted only a few times. Germline and genes: mouse. The read stops 1 residue short of the end of the CDR3; the missing end is completed from the germline J gene. The chain uses TRBV12-1 and TRBJ2-4, with D hard to call. Trimming stripped 4 bases from V and 4 bases from J, with 8 bases between. This CDR3 region has 12 residues. CDR1 and CDR2 (germline): SGHSN, HYEKVE. The chain's CDR3 is CASSPRENTLYF. The covered CDR3 bases are TGTGCCAGCTCCCCGCGGGAAAACACCTTGTAC.

On this clone: Germline and genes here are mouse. The read finishes 1 residue shy of the CDR3 end, and the germline J gene is used to complete it. The V call is TRBV12-2, the J call TRBJ2-7, with 10 bases fitting TRBD2. V gave up 0 bases and J gave up 7 bases; unmatched junction bases: 8. The germline V gene encodes CDR1 SGHLS and CDR2 HYDKME. The CDR3 has 15 amino acids. The CDR3 region is CASSLGLGGRREQYF. The sequenced CDR3 bases are TGTGCCAGCTCTCTCGGGCTGGGGGGGCGAAGAGAACAGTAC.

Concerning this clone: Mouse gene names apply. The read halts 1 residue ahead of the CDR3 end, with the missing end drawn from the germline J gene. This rearrangement joins TRBV12-1 to TRBJ2-5; 7 positions agree with TRBD2. V lost 0 bases, J lost 0 bases, and 5 bases stayed unmatched. CDR1 is SGHSN and CDR2 is HYEKVE in the germline V gene. This CDR3 comprises 16 residues. The CDR3 bases that were read are TGTGCCAGCTCTCTCGGCTGGGGGTTTAACCAAGACACCCAGTAC. Amino acid sequence: CASSLGWGFNQDTQY. The whole CDR3 protein reads CASSLGWGFNQDTQYF.